Reported below is one T cell receptor beta chain. Its antigen is unknown. The sample belongs to a study of early T cells in non-severe SARS-CoV-2 infection. Study-level background: Whole-blood bulk RNA, unsorted, was sequenced, and chains were unpaired. Regarding the study as a whole: Anti-spike CD8 responses were favored by VDJdb matching, which missed private and CD4 specificities.

The library protocol tagged individual cDNA molecules with unique molecular identifiers. TCRdb ran MiXCR on the 5' RACE reads and lists one entry per CDR3 protein. The repertoire holds tens of thousands of distinct CDR3 sequences, with roughly 5.4% as singletons. CDR1 is LNHDA and CDR2 is SQIVND in the germline V gene (reference sequence). V was cut by 2 bases and J by 6 bases, with 22 bases left in between. The CDR3 loop spans 18 amino acids. V and J are TRBV19 and TRBJ2-2; D unclear. The receptor was isolated from an adult who was a healthcare worker with PCR-confirmed SARS-CoV-2 infection or an uninfected control (not recorded which). Sequencing was done on a sample of whole blood. CDR3 loop: CASSIQLLGSYSAGELFF. CDR3 nucleotides: TGTGCCAGTAGTATACAGTTATTAGGGTCGTATTCGGCCGGGGAGCTGTTTTTT.